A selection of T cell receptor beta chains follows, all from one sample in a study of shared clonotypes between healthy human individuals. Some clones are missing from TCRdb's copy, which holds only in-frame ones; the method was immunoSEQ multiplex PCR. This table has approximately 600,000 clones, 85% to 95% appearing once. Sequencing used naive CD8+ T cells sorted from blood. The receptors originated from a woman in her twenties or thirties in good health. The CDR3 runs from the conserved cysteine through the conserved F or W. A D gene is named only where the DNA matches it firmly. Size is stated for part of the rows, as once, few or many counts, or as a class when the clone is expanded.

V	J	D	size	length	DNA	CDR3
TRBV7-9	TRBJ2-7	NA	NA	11	TGTGCCAGCAGCTTTGGCCACGAGCAGTACTTC	CASSFGHEQYF
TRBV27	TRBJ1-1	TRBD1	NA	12	TGTGCCAGCTCGACAGGGGGCACTGAAGCTTTCTTT	CASSTGGTEAFF
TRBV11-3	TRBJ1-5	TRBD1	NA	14	TGTGCCAGCAGCTTAGGGACAGGGAAGCAGCCCCAGCATTTT	CASSLGTGKQPQHF
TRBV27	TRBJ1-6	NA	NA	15	TGTGCCAGTAATACAGCGTCCCTCCTTGATTCACCCCTCCACTTT	CASNTASLLDSPLHF
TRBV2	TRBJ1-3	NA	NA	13	TGTGCCAGCAGTGAGGCAGGTGGAAACACCATATATTTT	CASSEAGGNTIYF
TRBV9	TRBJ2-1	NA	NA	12	TGTGCCAGCAGTCCCGGGCGGTATGAGCAGTTCTTC	CASSPGRYEQFF
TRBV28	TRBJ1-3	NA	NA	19	TGTGCCAGCAGTTTATTCTTATGGACGACTCCTGGCTCTGGAAACACCATATATTTT	CASSLFLWTTPGSGNTIYF
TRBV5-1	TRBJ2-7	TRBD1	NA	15	TGCGCCAGCAGCGAATATCCGGGACAGTCCTACGAGCAGTACTTC	CASSEYPGQSYEQYF
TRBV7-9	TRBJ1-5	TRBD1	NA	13	TGTGCCAGCAGCCAGACAGGGGATCAGCCCCAGCATTTT	CASSQTGDQPQHF
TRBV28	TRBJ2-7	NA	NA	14	TGTGCCAGCAGTTCACCAGGCAGCTACTACGAGCAGTACTTC	CASSSPGSYYEQYF
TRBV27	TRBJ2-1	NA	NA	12	TGTGCCAGCAGTCGACCAGACAATGAGCAGTTCTTC	CASSRPDNEQFF
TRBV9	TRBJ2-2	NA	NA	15	TGTGCCAGCAGCGTAGGAGCGGGACATACCGGGGAGCTGTTTTTT	CASSVGAGHTGELFF
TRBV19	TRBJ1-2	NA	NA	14	TGTGCCAGTAGTATGGTGTCGACCTACTATGGCTACACCTTC	CASSMVSTYYGYTF
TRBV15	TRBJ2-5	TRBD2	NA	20	TGTGCCACCAGCAGGACCGGGACTAGCGGGAGAAAGGGGTGGCAAGAGACCCAGTACTTC	CATSRTGTSGRKGWQETQYF
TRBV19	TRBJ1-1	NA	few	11	TGTGCCAGTAACATGAACACTGAAGCTTTCTTT	CASNMNTEAFF
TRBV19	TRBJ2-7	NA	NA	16	TGTGCCAGTAGTATAATCGGCGGGGCTGGCTCCTACGAGCAGTACTTC	CASSIIGGAGSYEQYF
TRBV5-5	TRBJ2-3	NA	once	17	TGTGCCAGCAGCTTGGAATCGGCAGGGGGGGGCACAGATACGCAGTATTTT	CASSLESAGGGTDTQYF
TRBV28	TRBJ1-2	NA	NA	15	TGTGCCAGCAGTTTGGCCCCTGGCAGGGACTATGGCTACACCTTC	CASSLAPGRDYGYTF
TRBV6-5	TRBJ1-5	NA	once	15	TGTGCCAGCAGACGCGGATCGTTTAGCAATCAGCCCCAGCATTTT	CASRRGSFSNQPQHF
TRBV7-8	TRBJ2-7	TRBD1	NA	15	TGTGCCAGCAGCTCAGGGACAGGGCCCTCCTACGAGCAGTACTTC	CASSSGTGPSYEQYF
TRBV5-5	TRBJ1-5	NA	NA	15	TGTGCCAGCAGCTTCCGGGGAAGGGAAGGTCAGCCCCAGCATTTT	CASSFRGREGQPQHF
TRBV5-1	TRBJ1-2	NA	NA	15	TGCGCCAGCAGCTTGGACGGCGGATCTAACTATGGCTACACCTTC	CASSLDGGSNYGYTF
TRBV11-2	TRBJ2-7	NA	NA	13	TGTGCCAGCAGCTTACTGGACTCCTACGAGCAGTACTTC	CASSLLDSYEQYF
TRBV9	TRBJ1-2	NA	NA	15	TGTGCCAGCAGCGGGGGTCTCCTTAGCGGCTATGGCTACACCTTC	CASSGGLLSGYGYTF
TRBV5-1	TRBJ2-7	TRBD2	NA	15	TGCGCCAGCAGCTTGGTAGCGGGAGGACTCTACGAGCAGTACTTC	CASSLVAGGLYEQYF
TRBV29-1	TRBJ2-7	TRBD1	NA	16	TGCAGCGCCGTGAGCGGGGACAGGGGGATTGGAGACGAGCAGTACTTC	CSAVSGDRGIGDEQYF
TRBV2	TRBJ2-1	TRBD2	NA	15	TGTGCCAGCAGTTCGAGCGGGAGTTCCTACAATGAGCAGTTCTTC	CASSSSGSSYNEQFF
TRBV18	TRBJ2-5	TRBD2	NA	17	TGTGCCAGCTCACCGAAGGAGGCTAGCGGAGACCAAGAGACCCAGTACTTC	CASSPKEASGDQETQYF
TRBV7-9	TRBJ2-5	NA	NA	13	TGTGCCAGCACCGAGGGTGGCCAAGAGACCCAGTACTTC	CASTEGGQETQYF
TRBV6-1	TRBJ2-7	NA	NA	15	TGTGCCAGCAGTGAAGCTAGCGGAGTTCCCTACGAGCAGTACTTC	CASSEASGVPYEQYF
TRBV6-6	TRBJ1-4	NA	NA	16	TGTGCCAGCCGACAGACCCCGGCCCAGTGGGATGAAAAACTGTTTTTT	CASRQTPAQWDEKLFF
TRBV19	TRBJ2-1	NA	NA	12	TGTGCCAGTAGTATAGGGGGCACTGAGCAGTTCTTC	CASSIGGTEQFF
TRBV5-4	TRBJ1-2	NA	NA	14	TGTGCCAGCAGCCCGGCGGAGACCCTGAGGGGCTACACCTTC	CASSPAETLRGYTF
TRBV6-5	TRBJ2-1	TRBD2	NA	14	TGTGCCAGCAGTTTAGCGGGAACCTACAATGAGCAGTTCTTC	CASSLAGTYNEQFF
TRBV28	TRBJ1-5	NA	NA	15	TGTGCCAGCAGTTTGCCGGCAGGGGACAATCAGCCCCAGCATTTT	CASSLPAGDNQPQHF
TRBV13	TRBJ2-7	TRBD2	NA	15	TGTGCCAGCAGCTTGGGACTAGCGGGAGTCCCCGAGCAGTACTTC	CASSLGLAGVPEQYF
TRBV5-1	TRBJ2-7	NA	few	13	TGCGCCAGCAGCTACTCGGGAAGGGACGAGCAGTACTTC	CASSYSGRDEQYF
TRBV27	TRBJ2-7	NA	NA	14	TGTGCCAGCAGTTTGGGAGACAGGACCTACGAGCAGTACTTC	CASSLGDRTYEQYF
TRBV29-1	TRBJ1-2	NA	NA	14	TGCAGCGTCCCAGATGGTGGGAACTTCGGTGGCTACACCTTC	CSVPDGGNFGGYTF